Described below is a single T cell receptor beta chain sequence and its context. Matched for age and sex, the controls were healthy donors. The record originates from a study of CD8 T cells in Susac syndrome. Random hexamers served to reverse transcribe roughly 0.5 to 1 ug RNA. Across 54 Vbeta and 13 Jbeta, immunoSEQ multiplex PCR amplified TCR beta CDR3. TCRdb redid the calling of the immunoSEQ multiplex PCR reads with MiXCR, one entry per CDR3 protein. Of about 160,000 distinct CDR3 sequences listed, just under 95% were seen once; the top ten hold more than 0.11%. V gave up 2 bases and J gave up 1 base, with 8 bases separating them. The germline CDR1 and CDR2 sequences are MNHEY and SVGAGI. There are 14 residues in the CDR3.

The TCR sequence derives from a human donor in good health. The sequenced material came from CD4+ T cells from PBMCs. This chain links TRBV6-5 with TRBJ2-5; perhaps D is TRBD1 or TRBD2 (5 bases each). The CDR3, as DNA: TGTGCCAGCAGTTACATGGGGGTCCAAGAGACCCAGTACTTC. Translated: CASSYMGVQETQYF.